The next 2 T cell receptor beta chains were all read from a single sample in a study of T cells expressing NK-cell markers. TCRdb reprocessed the 5' RACE reads and reports one entry per CDR3 protein, with no DNA. The sample table sets out about 160,000 distinct CDR3 sequences. Sequencing was done on a sample of blood T cells: a sorted CD56 or NKG2C T cell subset, CD4+ or CD8+ T cells, or bulk PBMC T cells (not recorded which). The source is a man aged 18-69 years in good health.

J is TRBJ1-1 and V is TRBV10-3. The CDR3 runs 13 residues. Germline assignment: CDR1 ENHRY and CDR2 SYGVKD. The CDR3: CAISESKGREAFF.

V gene TRBV5-1 combines with J gene TRBJ2-7; the TRBD1 assignment by TCRdb is unverifiable without DNA. The CDR3 covers 15 residues. Germline V gene sequence: CDR1 SGHRS, CDR2 YFSETQ. CDR3 sequence reads: CASSLSGTGSSEQYF.